The 18 T cell receptor beta chains given below trace back to one sample, sequenced in a study of control samples from healthy donors and cancer patients. The table came from immunoSEQ multiplex PCR; TCRdb's copy has only in-frame clones and leaves some out. The repertoire holds under 200,000 clones, with around nine tenths as singletons. Specimen: blood. These receptors were obtained from a woman aged 25 to 39 in good health.

The V and J genes are TRBV27 and TRBJ2-7; D uncertain. Germline assignment: CDR1 MNHEY and CDR2 SMNVEV (reference sequence). Trimming took off 6 bases at V and 0 bases at J, with 9 bases between the two ends. The CDR3 covers 13 residues. The chain's CDR3 is CASRPFSSYEQYF. The CDR3 nucleotides are TGTGCCAGCAGGCCGTTTAGCTCCTACGAGCAGTACTTC.

This sequence joins TRBV30 and TRBJ2-5; 8 bases are shared with TRBD1. The CDR3 runs to 14 residues. V dropped 3 bases and J dropped 2; count of bases not matched to a gene: 5. Per germline, CDR1 GTSNPN and CDR2 SVGIG (reference sequence). Here the CDR3 reads CAWSPTGAQETQYF. As DNA, the CDR3 is TGTGCCTGGAGCCCGACAGGGGCACAAGAGACCCAGTACTTC.

A single count supports this clone. The chain recombines TRBV6-2 or TRBV6-3 with TRBJ1-5; D is possibly TRBD1 (5 bases). CDR3 length equals 17 residues. Germline values: CDR1 MNHEY, CDR2 SVGEGT. Trimming stripped 2 bases from V and 1 base from J, with 15 bases between. The chain's CDR3 is CASSYATGAGSNQPQHF. CDR3 DNA sequence: TGTGCCAGCAGTTACGCCACTGGGGCGGGAAGCAATCAGCCCCAGCATTTT.

The chain joins TRBV2 to TRBJ1-1; D gene ambiguous. CDR1 and CDR2 from the germline V gene are SNHLY and FYNNEI. The CDR3 covers 13 residues. With 9 bases removed from V and 7 bases from J, the gap between germline ends came to 18 bases. The CDR3 here is CASPSDLPIEAFF. In DNA form, the CDR3 reads TGTGCCAGTCCTTCTGATTTACCTATTGAAGCTTTCTTT.

The CDR3 is CASSWVPGKVAGELFF. The CDR3 DNA follows: TGTGCCAGCAGCTGGGTGCCGGGGAAGGTCGCCGGGGAGCTGTTTTTT. The chain joins TRBV7-2 to TRBJ2-2; possible D gene TRBD2, 5 bases. CDR1 is SGHTA, CDR2 FQGNSA, per germline. The V end was cut by 4 bases, the J end by 6 bases, with 18 bases between. The CDR3 is made up of 16 amino acids.

This chain uses TRBV14 with TRBJ2-4; the D gene is possibly TRBD2 (6 bases). Germline V gene lookup returns CDR1 SGHDN and CDR2 FVKESK. This CDR3 comprises 15 residues. Trimming shortened V by 4 bases and J by 0 bases, and 10 bases separated the two germline ends. CDR3 nucleotides: TGTGCCAGCAGCCTGGAGGGGCTAGCCAAAAACATTCAGTACTTC. Its translation: CASSLEGLAKNIQYF.

The chain links TRBV4-1 to TRBJ2-1; D is undetermined. The germline V and J ends were trimmed by 5 bases and 10 bases, with 12 bases remaining between them. The V gene's germline CDR1 is MGHRA and CDR2 YSYEKL. CDR3 length: 12 amino acids. In DNA form, the CDR3 reads TGCGCCAGCAGCTCGGAGCCCAACGAGCAGTTCTTC. Its translation is CASSSEPNEQFF.

This chain connects TRBV6-2 or TRBV6-3 to TRBJ1-1; D is unclear. Germline values: CDR1 MNHEY, CDR2 SVGEGT. Trimming took off 0 bases at V and 0 bases at J, with 14 bases between the two ends. The CDR3 is made up of 17 amino acids. Here the CDR3 DNA reads TGTGCCAGCAGTTACTCGAACAGAAAGCAAATGAACACTGAAGCTTTCTTT. This sequence encodes CASSYSNRKQMNTEAFF.

In DNA form, the CDR3 reads TGTGCCAGCAGTTTGATCCGGGACAGGATTAAGCGGTCCCTTTACAATGAGCAGTTCTTC. This translates into CASSLIRDRIKRSLYNEQFF. The chain uses TRBV28 and TRBJ2-1; 8 positions match TRBD1. CDR1 and CDR2 from the germline V gene are MDHEN and SYDVKM. This CDR3 has 20 residues. With V trimmed by 3 bases and J by 4 bases, 20 bases remained unmatched.

The V gene is TRBV19, the J gene TRBJ1-1; TRBD1 is a possible D gene (5 bases). The CDR3 loop spans 16 amino acids. The germline CDR1 and CDR2 sequences are LNHDA and SQIVND (reference sequence). V was clipped by 3 bases and J by 0 bases, with 14 bases between them. Here the CDR3 reads CASSMGVRFMNTEAFF. CDR3 bases: TGTGCCAGTAGTATGGGGGTCCGGTTTATGAACACTGAAGCTTTCTTT.

The chain is built from TRBV30 and TRBJ2-5; D could derive from TRBD1 or TRBD2 (6 bases each). This CDR3 has 16 amino acids. Germline lookup yields CDR1 GTSNPN and CDR2 SVGIG (reference sequence). The ends were cut back, 0 bases at V and 0 bases at J, with 14 bases in the middle. The CDR3 is CAWSVSGGPYQETQYF. The CDR3 coding sequence is TGTGCCTGGAGTGTATCCGGGGGCCCGTACCAAGAGACCCAGTACTTC.

Comment on this clone: The junction and the germline gene differ at one end; a read error may be behind it. This sequence joins TRBV5-8 and TRBJ2-1; 10 bases match TRBD2. The length of the CDR3 is 12 residues. Germline values: CDR1 SGHTS, CDR2 YDEGEE. The CDR3 here is CASQAASGRRVF. The CDR3 DNA is TGTGCCAGCCAGGCGGCTAGCGGGAGAAGGGTCTTC.

The chain carries TRBV7-6 and TRBJ2-7; 8 nucleotides agree with TRBD2. CDR3 size: 17 residues. Per the germline V gene, CDR1 is SGHVS and CDR2 is FNYEAQ. Germline trimming cut 1 base from V and 0 bases from J; bases unmatched to any gene: 8. CDR3 in DNA: TGTGCCAGCAGCTTAGACGGGGGACTAGGAAGCTCCTACGAGCAGTACTTC. Translating gives CASSLDGGLGSSYEQYF.

The V and J genes are TRBV19 and TRBJ2-3, with D possibly matching TRBD2 (6 bases). The germline V gene has CDR1 LNHDA and CDR2 SQIVND (reference sequence). The CDR3 covers 14 residues. V lost 3 bases and J lost 3, with 10 bases in between. CDR3 in DNA: TGTGCCAGTAGTATCTCGGGGGTTACAGATACGCAGTATTTT. It yields the protein CASSISGVTDTQYF.

The rearrangement links TRBV27 to TRBJ2-1; no definite D call. V dropped 3 bases and J dropped 0 bases, with 9 bases sitting between them. The CDR3 is 15 amino acids. Germline lookup yields CDR1 MNHEY and CDR2 SMNVEV (reference sequence). The CDR3 region is CASSLYLSSYNEQFF. CDR3 sequence (DNA): TGTGCCAGCAGTTTGTATTTAAGCTCCTACAATGAGCAGTTCTTC.

Comment on this clone: The junction departs from the called germline gene at one end, perhaps through a read error. V usage is TRBV12-3 or TRBV12-4 and J usage is TRBJ1-3; TRBD1 aligns across 7 bases. CDR3 size: 12 residues. Written as DNA, the CDR3 is TGTGCCAGCAGCCGGCATCGGGGGACAGCTTTTTTT. Residues: CASSRHRGTAFF.

The chain recombines TRBV28 with TRBJ2-7, with TRBD1 matching over 10 bases. Per germline, CDR1 MDHEN and CDR2 SYDVKM. Germline trimming cut 8 bases from V and 4 bases from J; bases unmatched to any gene: 14. This CDR3 comprises 16 residues. The chain's CDR3 is CASLTAEGTGVYEQYF. The CDR3 DNA follows: TGTGCCAGCCTTACCGCGGAGGGGACAGGGGTTTACGAGCAGTACTTC.

The chain uses TRBV2 and TRBJ2-1; D is uncertain. Trimming took 7 bases from V and 6 from J, leaving 10 bases between them. This CDR3 spans 12 amino acids. Looked up from germline, CDR1 is SNHLY and CDR2 is FYNNEI. The CDR3 spells CASKYSLNEQFF. The CDR3 DNA reads TGTGCCAGCAAGTACAGCCTCAATGAGCAGTTCTTC.